The 8 T cell receptor beta chains in this list originate from one sample, sequenced in a study of cytomegalovirus exposure and HLA in healthy donors. The PCR had 60 Vbeta and 13 Jbeta primers. Clones were sequenced by immunoSEQ multiplex PCR, and TCRdb holds only the in-frame ones, with some missing. The sample records about 67,000 clones, 78% being singletons. The sequenced sample was PBMCs. These receptors were collected from a man aged 40-49 years in good health and CMV-seronegative.

The rearrangement joins TRBV5-1 to TRBJ2-7; possibly TRBD1 for D (6 bases). Trimming took off 2 bases at V and 4 bases at J, with 10 bases between the two ends. Per the germline V gene, CDR1 is SGHRS and CDR2 is YFSETQ. This CDR3 region has 13 residues. CDR3 sequence (DNA): TGCGCCAGCAGCTTTTTACAGGGTTACGAGCAGTACTTC. The encoded protein is CASSFLQGYEQYF.

This clone was found once. V and J are TRBV27 and TRBJ1-6, with a weak D call TRBD1 (6 bases). The CDR3 loop spans 16 amino acids. Trimming pared 5 bases from V and 7 bases from J, leaving 18 bases between. Germline CDR1 is MNHEY and CDR2 is SMNVEV (reference sequence). The CDR3 sequence is CASSTLEAGANSPLHF. CDR3 DNA: TGTGCCAGCAGTACCCTAGAGGCGGGGGCAAATTCACCCCTCCACTTT.

This sequence joins TRBV5-8 and TRBJ1-4; D not certain. Trimming left V 0 bases short and J 4 bases short, with 7 bases between. The CDR3 is 14 residues long. Per the germline V gene, CDR1 is SGHTS and CDR2 is YDEGEE. The CDR3 region is CASSLELFNEKLFF. CDR3 nucleotide sequence: TGTGCCAGCAGCTTGGAACTTTTTAATGAAAAACTGTTTTTT.

As concerns this clone: The sample carries other DNA sequences with the same CDR3. The V gene is TRBV5-1, the J gene TRBJ2-1; no definite D call. Germline V gene lookup returns CDR1 SGHRS and CDR2 YFSETQ. V was clipped by 5 bases and J by 3 bases, with 15 bases between them. This CDR3 contains 15 residues. In nucleotides, the CDR3 is TGCGCCAGCAGGAATGATCTGAACAGCTACAATGAGCAGTTCTTC. Translated, it gives CASRNDLNSYNEQFF.

The CDR3 coding sequence is TGCGCCAGCAGCCAAGTAACAGGGGATGGCTACACCTTC. Residues: CASSQVTGDGYTF. The V gene is TRBV4-1, the J gene TRBJ1-2, with 7 bases matching TRBD1. Germline-derived CDR1 and CDR2 are MGHRA and YSYEKL. The CDR3 covers 13 residues. The junction had 2 bases not matched to a gene; V was cut back by 1 base and J by 6 bases.

The chain has TRBV28 and TRBJ1-2; TRBD1 matches at 12 bases. J was trimmed by 5 bases and V by 5 bases; bases with no gene match: 9. This CDR3 has 16 amino acids. The germline V gene has CDR1 MDHEN and CDR2 SYDVKM. The CDR3, as DNA: TGTGCCAGCAGTCCGGGACAGGGGGCGTTTTGGTATGGCTACACCTTC. Translating it yields CASSPGQGAFWYGYTF.

The V and J genes are TRBV29-1 and TRBJ1-1; weak D call: TRBD1 (6 bases). Germline V gene data show CDR1 as SQVTM and CDR2 as ANQGSEA. The CDR3 loop spans 14 amino acids. Deletions cut 8 bases from V and 0 bases from J, with 16 bases between. The CDR3 DNA sequence: TGCAGCACCGGACAGCCGTTGGTGAACACTGAAGCTTTCTTT. Translation gives CSTGQPLVNTEAFF.

The chain links TRBV18 to TRBJ2-1; TRBD1 matches at 10 bases. The germline gives CDR1 KGHSH, CDR2 LQKENI. CDR3 length: 15 residues. J was trimmed by 7 bases and V by 5 bases; bases with no gene match: 8. CDR3 sequence: CASSAGTGVWNEQFF. The CDR3 DNA sequence: TGTGCCAGCTCAGCCGGGACAGGGGTGTGGAATGAGCAGTTCTTC.